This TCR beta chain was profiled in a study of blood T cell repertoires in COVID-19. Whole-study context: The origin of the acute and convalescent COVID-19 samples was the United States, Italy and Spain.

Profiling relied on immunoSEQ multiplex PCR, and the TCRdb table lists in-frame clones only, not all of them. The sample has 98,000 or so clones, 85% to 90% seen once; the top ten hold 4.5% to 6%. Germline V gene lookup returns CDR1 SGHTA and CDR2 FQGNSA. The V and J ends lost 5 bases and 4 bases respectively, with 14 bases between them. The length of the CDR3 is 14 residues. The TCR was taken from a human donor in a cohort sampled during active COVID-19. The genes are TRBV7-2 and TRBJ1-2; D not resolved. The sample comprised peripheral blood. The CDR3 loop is CASSISSSSYGYTF. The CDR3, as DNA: TGTGCCAGCAGCATCTCCTCCTCTAGCTATGGCTACACCTTC.